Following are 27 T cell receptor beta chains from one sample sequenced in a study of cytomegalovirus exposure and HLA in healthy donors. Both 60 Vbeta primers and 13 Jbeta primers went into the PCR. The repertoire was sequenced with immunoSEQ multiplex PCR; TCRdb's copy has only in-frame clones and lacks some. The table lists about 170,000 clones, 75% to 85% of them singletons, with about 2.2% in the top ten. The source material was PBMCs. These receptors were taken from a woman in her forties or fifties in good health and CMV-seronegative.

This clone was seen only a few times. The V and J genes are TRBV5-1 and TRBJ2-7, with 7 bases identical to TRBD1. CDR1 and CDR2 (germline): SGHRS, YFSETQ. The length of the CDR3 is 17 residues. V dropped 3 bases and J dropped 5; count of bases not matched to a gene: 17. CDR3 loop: CASSYSGTAAVRNEQYF. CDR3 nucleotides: TGCGCCAGCAGCTACTCCGGGACAGCCGCCGTAAGGAACGAGCAGTACTTC.

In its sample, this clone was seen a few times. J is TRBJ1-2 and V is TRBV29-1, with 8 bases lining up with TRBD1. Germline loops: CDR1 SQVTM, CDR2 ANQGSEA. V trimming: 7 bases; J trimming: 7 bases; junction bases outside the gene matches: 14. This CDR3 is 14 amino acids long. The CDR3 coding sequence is TGCAGCGCGGGGGACAGGCTAGAGGTCGGTGGCTACACCTTC. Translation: CSAGDRLEVGGYTF.

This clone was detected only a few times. The CDR3 spells CSVDGTGTGSTDTQYF. DNA for the CDR3: TGCAGCGTTGATGGCACCGGGACAGGGTCAACAGATACGCAGTATTTT. This chain joins TRBV29-1 and TRBJ2-3; 9 bases map to TRBD1. The CDR3 extends over 16 amino acids. V was pared by 3 bases and J by 3 bases, with 10 bases of the junction left unmatched. Germline-derived CDR1 and CDR2 are SQVTM and ANQGSEA.

CDR3 region: CASSTHRGPYNEQFF. The CDR3 DNA sequence: TGTGCCAGTAGTACCCACAGGGGCCCCTACAATGAGCAGTTCTTC. This chain uses TRBV19 with TRBJ2-1; 7 nucleotides match TRBD1. The germline V gene has CDR1 LNHDA and CDR2 SQIVND (reference sequence). CDR3 length: 15 amino acids. With 4 bases clipped from V and 2 bases from J, the junction kept 5 bases outside the gene matches.

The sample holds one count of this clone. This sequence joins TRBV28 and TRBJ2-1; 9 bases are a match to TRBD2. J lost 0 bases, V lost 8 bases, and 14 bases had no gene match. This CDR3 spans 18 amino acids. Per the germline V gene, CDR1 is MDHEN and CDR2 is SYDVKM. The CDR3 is CASLGFSGSRSSYNEQFF. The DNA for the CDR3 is TGTGCCAGCCTCGGGTTTAGCGGGAGTCGTAGCTCCTACAATGAGCAGTTCTTC.

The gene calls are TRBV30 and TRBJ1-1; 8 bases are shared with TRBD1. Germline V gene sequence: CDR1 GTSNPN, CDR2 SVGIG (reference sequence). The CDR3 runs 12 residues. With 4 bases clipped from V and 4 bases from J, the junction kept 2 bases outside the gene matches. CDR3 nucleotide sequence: TGTGCCTGGAACAGGGGGTCCACTGAAGCTTTCTTT. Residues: CAWNRGSTEAFF.

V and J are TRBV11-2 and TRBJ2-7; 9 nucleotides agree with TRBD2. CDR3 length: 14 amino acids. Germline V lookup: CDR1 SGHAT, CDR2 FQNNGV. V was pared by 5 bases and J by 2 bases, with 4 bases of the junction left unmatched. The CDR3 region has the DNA TGTGCCAGCAGCCTAGCGGGAAGGGCCTACGAGCAGTACTTC. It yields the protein CASSLAGRAYEQYF.

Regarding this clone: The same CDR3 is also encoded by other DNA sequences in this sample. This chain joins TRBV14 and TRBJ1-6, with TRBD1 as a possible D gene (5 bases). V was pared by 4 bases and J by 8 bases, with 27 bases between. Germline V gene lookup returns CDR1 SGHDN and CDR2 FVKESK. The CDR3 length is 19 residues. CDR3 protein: CASSLGQGAENFVDSPLHF. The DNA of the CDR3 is TGTGCCAGCAGCCTCGGACAAGGGGCAGAAAATTTCGTAGATTCACCCCTCCACTTT. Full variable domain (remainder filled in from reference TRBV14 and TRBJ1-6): EAGVTQFPSHSVIEKGQTVTLRCDPISGHDNLYWYRRVMGKEIKFLLHFVKESKQDESGMPNNRFLAERTGGTYSTLKVQPAELEDSGVYFCASSLGQGAENFVDSPLHFGNGTRLTVT.

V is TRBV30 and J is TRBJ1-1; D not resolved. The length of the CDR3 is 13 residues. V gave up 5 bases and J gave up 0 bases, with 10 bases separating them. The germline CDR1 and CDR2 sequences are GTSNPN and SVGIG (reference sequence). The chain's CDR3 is CAWGPILNTEAFF. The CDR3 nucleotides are TGTGCCTGGGGGCCCATTTTGAACACTGAAGCTTTCTTT.

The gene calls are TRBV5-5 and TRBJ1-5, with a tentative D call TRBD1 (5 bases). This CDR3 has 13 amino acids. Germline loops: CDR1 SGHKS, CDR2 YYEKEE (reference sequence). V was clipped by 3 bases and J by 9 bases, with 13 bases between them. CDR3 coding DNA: TGTGCCAGCAGCTCCGGACACCCTCGGCCCCAGCATTTT. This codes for CASSSGHPRPQHF.

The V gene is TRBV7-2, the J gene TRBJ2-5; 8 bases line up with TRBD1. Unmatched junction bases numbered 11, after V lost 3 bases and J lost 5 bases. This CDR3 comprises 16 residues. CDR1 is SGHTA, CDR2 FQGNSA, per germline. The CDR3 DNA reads TGTGCCAGCAGCTTTTTCAACAGGGGGACGAGGGAGACCCAGTACTTC. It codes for CASSFFNRGTRETQYF.

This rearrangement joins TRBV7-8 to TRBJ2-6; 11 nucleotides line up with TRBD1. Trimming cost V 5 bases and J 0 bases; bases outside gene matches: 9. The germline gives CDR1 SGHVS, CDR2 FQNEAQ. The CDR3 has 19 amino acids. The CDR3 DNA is TGTGCCAGCAGCCCAAGGACAGGGGGCTCCAGCTCTGGGGCCAACGTCCTGACTTTC. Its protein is CASSPRTGGSSSGANVLTF.

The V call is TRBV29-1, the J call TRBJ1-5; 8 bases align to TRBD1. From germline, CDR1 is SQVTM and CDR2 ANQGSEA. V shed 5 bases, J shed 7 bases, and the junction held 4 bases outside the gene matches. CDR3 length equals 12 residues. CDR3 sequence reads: CSVSDRGQPQHF. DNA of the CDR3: TGCAGCGTTTCCGACAGGGGCCAGCCCCAGCATTTT.

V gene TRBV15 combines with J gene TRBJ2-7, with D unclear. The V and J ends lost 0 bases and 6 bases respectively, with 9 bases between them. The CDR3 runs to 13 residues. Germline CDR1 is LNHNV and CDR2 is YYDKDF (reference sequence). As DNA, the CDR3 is TGTGCCACCAGCAGAGATCCTGCACTCGAGCAGTACTTC. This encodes CATSRDPALEQYF.

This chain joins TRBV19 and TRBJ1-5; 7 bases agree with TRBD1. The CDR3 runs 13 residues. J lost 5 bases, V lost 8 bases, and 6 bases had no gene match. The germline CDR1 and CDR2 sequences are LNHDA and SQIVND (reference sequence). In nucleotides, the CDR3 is TGTGCCAGTGCGGGACAGAATTATCAGCCCCAGCATTTT. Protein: CASAGQNYQPQHF. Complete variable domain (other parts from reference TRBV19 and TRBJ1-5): DGGITQSPKYLFRKEGQNVTLSCEQNLNHDAMYWYRQDPGQGLRLIYYSQIVNDFQKGDIAEGYSVSREKKESFPLTVTSAQKNPTAFYLCASAGQNYQPQHFGDGTRLSIL.

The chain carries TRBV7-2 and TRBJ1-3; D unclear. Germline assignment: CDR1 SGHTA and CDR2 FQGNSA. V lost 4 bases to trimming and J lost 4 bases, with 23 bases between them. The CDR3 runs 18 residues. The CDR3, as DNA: TGTGCCAGCAGCTCACCGACCTCTCGGACGGCGGGGGGAAACACCATATATTTT. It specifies CASSSPTSRTAGGNTIYF.

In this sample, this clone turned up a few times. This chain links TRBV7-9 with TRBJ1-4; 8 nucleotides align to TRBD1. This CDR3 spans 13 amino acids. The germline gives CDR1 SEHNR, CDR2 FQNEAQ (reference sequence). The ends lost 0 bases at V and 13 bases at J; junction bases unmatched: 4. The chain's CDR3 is CASSLAGQVVLFF. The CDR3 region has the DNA TGTGCCAGCAGCTTAGCGGGACAGGTTGTACTGTTTTTT.

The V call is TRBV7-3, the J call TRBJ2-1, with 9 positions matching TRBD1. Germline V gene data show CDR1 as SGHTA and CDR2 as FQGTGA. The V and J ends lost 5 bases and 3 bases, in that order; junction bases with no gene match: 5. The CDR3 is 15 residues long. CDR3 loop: CASSTWTGVYNEQFF. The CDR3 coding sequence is TGTGCCAGCAGCACTTGGACAGGGGTCTACAATGAGCAGTTCTTC.

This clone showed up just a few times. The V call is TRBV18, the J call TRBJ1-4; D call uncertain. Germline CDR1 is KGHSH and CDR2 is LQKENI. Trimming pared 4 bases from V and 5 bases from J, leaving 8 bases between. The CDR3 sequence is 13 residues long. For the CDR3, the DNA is TGTGCCAGCTCACTGGACTCAAATGAAAAACTGTTTTTT. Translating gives CASSLDSNEKLFF.

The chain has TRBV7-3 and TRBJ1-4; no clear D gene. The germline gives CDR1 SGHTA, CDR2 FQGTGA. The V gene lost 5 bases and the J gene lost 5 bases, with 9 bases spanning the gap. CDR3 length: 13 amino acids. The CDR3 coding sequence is TGTGCCAGCAGCGAAGGAGCCAATGAAAAACTGTTTTTT. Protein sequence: CASSEGANEKLFF.

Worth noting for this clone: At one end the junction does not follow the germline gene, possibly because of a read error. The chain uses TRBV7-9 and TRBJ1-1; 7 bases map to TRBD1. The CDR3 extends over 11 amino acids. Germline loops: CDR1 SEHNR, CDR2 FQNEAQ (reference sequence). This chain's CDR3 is CSSSQGAEAFF. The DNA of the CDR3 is TGTTCCAGCAGCCAGGGGGCTGAAGCTTTCTTT.

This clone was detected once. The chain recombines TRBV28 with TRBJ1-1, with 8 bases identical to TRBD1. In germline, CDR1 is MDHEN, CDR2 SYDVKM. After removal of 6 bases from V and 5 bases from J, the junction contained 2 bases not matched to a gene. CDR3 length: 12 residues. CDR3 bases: TGTGCCAGCAGCGGACAGGGTACTGAAGCTTTCTTT. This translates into CASSGQGTEAFF.

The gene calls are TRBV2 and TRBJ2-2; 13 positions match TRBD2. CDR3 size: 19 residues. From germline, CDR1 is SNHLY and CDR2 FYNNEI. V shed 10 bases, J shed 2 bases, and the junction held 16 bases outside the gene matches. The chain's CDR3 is CAKRGRTSGSSANTGELFF. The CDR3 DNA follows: TGTGCCAAAAGGGGACGGACTAGCGGGAGTTCGGCTAACACCGGGGAGCTGTTTTTT.

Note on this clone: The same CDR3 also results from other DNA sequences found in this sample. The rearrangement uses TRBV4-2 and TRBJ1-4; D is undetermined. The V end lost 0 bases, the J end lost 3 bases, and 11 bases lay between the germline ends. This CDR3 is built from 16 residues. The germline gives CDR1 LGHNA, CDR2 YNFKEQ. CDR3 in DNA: TGTGCCAGCAGCCAAGATCTAGCAGGCCCTAATGAAAAACTGTTTTTT. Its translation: CASSQDLAGPNEKLFF.

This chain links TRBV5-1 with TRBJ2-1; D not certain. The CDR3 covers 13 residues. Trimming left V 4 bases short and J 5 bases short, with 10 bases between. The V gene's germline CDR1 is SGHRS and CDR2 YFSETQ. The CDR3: CASSLNMNNEQFF. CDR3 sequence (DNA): TGCGCCAGCAGCCTGAACATGAACAATGAGCAGTTCTTC. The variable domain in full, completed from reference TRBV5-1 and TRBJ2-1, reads KAGVTQTPRYLIKTRGQQVTLSCSPISGHRSVSWYQQTPGQGLQFLFEYFSETQRNKGNFPGRFSGRQFSNSRSEMNVSTLELGDSALYLCASSLNMNNEQFFGPGTRLTVL.

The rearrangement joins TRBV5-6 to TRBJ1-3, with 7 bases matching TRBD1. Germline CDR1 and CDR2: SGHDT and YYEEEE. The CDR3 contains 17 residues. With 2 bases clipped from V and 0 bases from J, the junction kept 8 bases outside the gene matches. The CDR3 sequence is CASSFVGRGYSGNTIYF. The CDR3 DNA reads TGTGCCAGCAGCTTTGTCGGCAGGGGGTACTCTGGAAACACCATATATTTT.

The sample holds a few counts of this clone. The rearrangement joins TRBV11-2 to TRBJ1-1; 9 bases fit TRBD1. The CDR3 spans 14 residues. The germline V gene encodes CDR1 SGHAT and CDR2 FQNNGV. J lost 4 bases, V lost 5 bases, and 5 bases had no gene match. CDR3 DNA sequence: TGTGCCAGCAGCCCCGGACAGGGGATCACTGAAGCTTTCTTT. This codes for CASSPGQGITEAFF.